This entry lists 5 T cell receptor beta chains sequenced from one sample in a study of radiation and T cells in renal cell carcinoma. As to time point: baseline pretreatment blood. Treatment denoted: 15 Gy SBRT to primary tumor, nephrectomy 4 weeks later. Profiled with immunoSEQ multiplex PCR; TCRdb holds only in-frame clones, not every one. The table has 50,000 to 75,000 clones, about three quarters seen once. Here the sequenced sample was blood, taken from a patient whose treatment included radiotherapy and nephrectomy. Receptors were obtained from a man aged 55-75 years with renal cell carcinoma.

The V call is TRBV19, the J call TRBJ1-2, with 10 bases lining up with TRBD1. The CDR3 spans 13 residues. The V and J ends lost 3 bases and 6 bases, in that order; junction bases with no gene match: 1. Germline values: CDR1 LNHDA, CDR2 SQIVND (reference sequence). CDR3 in DNA: TGTGCCAGTAGTATGGGACAGGGGAATGGCTACACCTTC. It specifies CASSMGQGNGYTF.

This chain uses TRBV18 with TRBJ2-7; D ambiguous. The CDR3 has 14 residues. V lost 4 bases to trimming and J lost 3 bases, with 13 bases between them. Per the germline V gene, CDR1 is KGHSH and CDR2 is LQKENI. CDR3 sequence reads: CASSREQLSYEQYF. CDR3 in DNA: TGTGCCAGCTCACGCGAGCAGTTGAGCTACGAGCAGTACTTC.

This clone was recorded only once. This chain uses TRBV5-1 with TRBJ1-2; no clear D. Germline assignment: CDR1 SGHRS and CDR2 YFSETQ. CDR3 length: 13 amino acids. With 1 base removed from V and 3 bases from J, the gap between germline ends came to 7 bases. CDR3 nucleotide sequence: TGCGCCAGCAGCTTGCGCCGGGACTATGGCTACACCTTC. Translated, it gives CASSLRRDYGYTF. Together with reference TRBV5-1 and TRBJ1-2, the CDR3 gives the full variable domain: KAGVTQTPRYLIKTRGQQVTLSCSPISGHRSVSWYQQTPGQGLQFLFEYFSETQRNKGNFPGRFSGRQFSNSRSEMNVSTLELGDSALYLCASSLRRDYGYTFGSGTRLTVV.

The chain recombines TRBV18 with TRBJ2-5, with 7 bases fitting TRBD2. The CDR3 covers 15 residues. Losses at the gene ends were 0 bases for V and 5 bases for J; bases not matched to a gene: 6. Germline CDR1 KGHSH, CDR2 LQKENI. CDR3 DNA sequence: TGTGCCAGCTCACCACCGACGGGAGGAGGCGAGACCCAGTACTTC. Amino acids: CASSPPTGGGETQYF.

This chain connects TRBV10-1 to TRBJ2-7, with no clear D. Trimming stripped 3 bases from V and 3 bases from J, with 6 bases between. Germline CDR1 and CDR2: WNHNN and SYGVQD (reference sequence). This CDR3 spans 12 amino acids. CDR3 sequence: CASSDGFYEQYF. DNA for the CDR3: TGCGCCAGCAGTGACGGGTTCTACGAGCAGTACTTC.